This T cell receptor (beta chain) was sequenced in a study of beta chain features in type 1 diabetes. The whole isolated RNA underwent reverse transcription, so sequencing captured expressed TCRB transcripts. Some clones are missing from TCRdb's copy, which holds only in-frame ones; the method was immunoSEQ multiplex PCR. The sample holds some 120,000 clones, 17% seen once. The CDR3 runs 14 residues. Worth noting for this clone: Its specificity is unknown.

Study-wide results and caveats: Naive, central memory and Treg TCRB repertoires appeared more alike in patients than in healthy donors. For Type 1 diabetes patients, all four CD4+ subsets carried TCRB CDR3s that were moderately but significantly shorter.

This receptor was taken from a man younger than 35 with type 1 diabetes. This chain uses TRBV21-1 with TRBJ2-1; TRBD2 reflects the table's D call only, with no check against the DNA. TRBV21-1 is tagged as a pseudogene. The specimen sequenced was central memory CD4+ T cells from blood. CDR3 nucleotide sequence: TGTGCCAGCAGCCCTCAACCCTCGGACAATGAGCAGTTCTTC. Its protein product is CASSPQPSDNEQFF.